This is a list of T cell receptor beta chains from one sample in a study of patients and donors after allogeneic stem cell transplantation. One entry per CDR3 protein, called by TCRdb with MiXCR from the RT-PCR reads. The sample has fewer than 180,000 distinct CDR3 sequences, about 36% seen once. Sequences were obtained from blood, either unsorted or a sorted T cell fraction (not recorded which). Receptor source: a human donor who was either an allogeneic HSCT recipient or a stem cell or donor lymphocyte infusion donor (not recorded which). It is not recorded whose cells these are; they may come from a transplant donor. CDR3s include the opening cysteine and the closing phenylalanine or tryptophan. D genes are given only for firm matches. For some rows the clone size is stated as once, few or many, or as a class when expanded; others skip it.

length	size	V	D	J	CDR3	DNA
16	few	TRBV11-2	-	TRBJ1-1	CASSFAGQGMNTEAFF	TGTGCCAGCAGCTTCGCAGGGCAGGGCATGAACACTGAAGCTTTCTTT
15	few	TRBV7-7	TRBD2	TRBJ2-3	CASSLLLAGTDTQYF	TGTGCTAGCAGCTTACTACTAGCGGGGACAGATACGCAGTATTTT
14	few	TRBV28	TRBD1	TRBJ1-5	CASRLGTGNQPQHF	TGTGCCAGCCGCCTCGGGACAGGCAATCAGCCCCAGCATTTT
15	-	TRBV12-3/TRBV12-4	TRBD1	TRBJ1-2	CASSLYRGQSFGYTF	TGTGCCAGCAGTTTGTACAGGGGGCAAAGCTTTGGCTACACCTTC
14	few	TRBV12-3/TRBV12-4	-	TRBJ1-2	CASSFGGRNYGYTF	TGTGCCAGCAGTTTTGGGGGAAGGAACTATGGCTACACCTTC
16	many	TRBV28	-	TRBJ1-5	CASSLAGRYSNQPQHF	TGTGCCAGCAGTTTGGCAGGGCGCTATAGCAATCAGCCCCAGCATTTT
18	few	TRBV27	TRBD1	TRBJ1-6	CASSLFRDRGHGNSPLHF	TGTGCCAGCAGTTTATTCCGGGACAGGGGGCATGGCAATTCACCCCTCCACTTT
14	-	TRBV7-9	-	TRBJ2-1	CASTAGGTPNEQFF	TGTGCCAGCACCGCCGGGGGAACGCCCAATGAGCAGTTCTTC
14	-	TRBV27	TRBD1	TRBJ1-2	CASSTLTGFLGYTF	TGTGCCAGCAGTACCCTGACAGGGTTTCTTGGCTACACCTTC
20	few	TRBV4-2	-	TRBJ2-1	CASSRPRGSDKAFSYNEQFF	TGTGCCAGCAGCCGCCCTCGAGGTAGCGACAAAGCCTTCTCCTACAATGAGCAGTTCTTC
12	-	TRBV12-3/TRBV12-4	-	TRBJ2-5	CASSLVKETQYF	TGTGCCAGCAGTTTAGTGAAAGAGACCCAGTACTTC
15	few	TRBV12-3/TRBV12-4	TRBD1	TRBJ2-1	CASRWGDRGYNEQFF	TGTGCCAGCAGGTGGGGGGACAGGGGTTACAATGAGCAGTTCTTC
14	many	TRBV10-3	TRBD1	TRBJ1-1	CAITPTVHRGEAFF	TGTGCCATCACCCCGACAGTCCACAGGGGTGAAGCTTTCTTT
16	-	TRBV29-1	TRBD2	TRBJ2-1	CSVSRGGGASYNEQFF	TGCAGCGTCTCCCGGGGCGGGGGGGCGTCTTACAATGAGCAGTTCTTC
14	-	TRBV7-8	-	TRBJ2-5	CASSLLATEGTQYF	TGTGCCAGCAGCTTGTTAGCCACAGAAGGGACCCAGTACTTC
12	few	TRBV20-1	-	TRBJ1-1	CSARDLDTEAFF	TGCAGTGCTAGAGATCTTGACACTGAAGCTTTCTTT
13	-	TRBV29-1	-	TRBJ1-1	CSVDRGRDTEAFF	TGCAGCGTTGACCGAGGTAGGGACACTGAAGCTTTCTTT
14	few	TRBV7-9	TRBD1	TRBJ1-5	CASTPGQGNQPQHF	TGTGCCAGCACCCCGGGACAGGGCAATCAGCCCCAGCATTTT
13	-	TRBV29-1	-	TRBJ1-1	CSVGPGLNTEAFF	TGCAGCGTTGGACCAGGTCTGAACACTGAAGCTTTCTTT
14	few	TRBV24-1	-	TRBJ2-2	CATSDWENTGELFF	TGTGCCACCAGTGATTGGGAGAACACCGGGGAGCTGTTTTTT
18	-	TRBV6-2/TRBV6-3	-	TRBJ2-2	CASTKGWAADRATGELFF	TGTGCCAGCACCAAAGGGTGGGCGGCCGATCGGGCCACCGGGGAGCTGTTTTTT
16	few	TRBV20-1	-	TRBJ1-4	CSARSPSATTNEKLFF	TGCAGTGCTAGAAGCCCCTCGGCAACAACTAATGAAAAACTGTTTTTT
12	-	TRBV20-1	-	TRBJ2-7	CSARPANYEQYF	TGCAGTGCTAGACCCGCGAACTACGAGCAGTACTTC
15	-	TRBV3-1	TRBD2	TRBJ2-3	CASSPLAGAAGTQYF	TGTGCCAGCAGCCCACTCGCGGGAGCGGCGGGTACGCAGTATTTT
12	few	TRBV6-4	-	TRBJ1-2	CARGTPNYGYTF	TGTGCCAGGGGGACACCGAACTATGGCTACACCTTC
13	-	TRBV20-1	-	TRBJ1-5	CSATRGYNQPQHF	TGCAGTGCTACTAGGGGTTACAATCAGCCCCAGCATTTT
15	-	TRBV2	TRBD1	TRBJ1-5	CASSSDRGGNQPQHF	TGTGCCAGCAGCTCGGACAGGGGCGGGAATCAGCCCCAGCATTTT
14	-	TRBV9	-	TRBJ1-4	CASSKDATNEKLFF	TGTGCCAGCAGCAAGGACGCAACTAATGAAAAACTGTTTTTT
21	-	TRBV7-2	TRBD2	TRBJ2-1	CASSLIFSTSGGTSSYNEQFF	TGTGCCAGCAGCTTAATATTTAGCACTAGCGGGGGCACCAGCTCCTACAATGAGCAGTTCTTC
14	-	TRBV19	-	TRBJ2-3	CASGPGGSTDTQYF	TGTGCCAGTGGCCCCGGGGGCTCCACAGATACGCAGTATTTT
14	few	TRBV25-1	-	TRBJ1-2	CASSGLYLGDGYTF	TGTGCCAGCAGTGGCCTTTACCTGGGAGATGGCTACACCTTC
14	few	TRBV20-1	-	TRBJ1-5	CSASMSPGNQPQHF	TGCAGTGCTAGTATGTCACCTGGGAATCAGCCCCAGCATTTT
13	few	TRBV29-1	-	TRBJ1-5	CSVHGTQRQPQHF	TGCAGCGTTCATGGGACACAACGTCAGCCCCAGCATTTT
14	-	TRBV5-1	-	TRBJ1-1	CASSLPDLNTEAFF	TGCGCCAGCAGCTTGCCGGACCTGAACACTGAAGCTTTCTTT
16	-	TRBV6-5	-	TRBJ1-5	CASSYLGIGSNQPQHF	TGTGCCAGCAGTTACTTGGGGATTGGGAGCAATCAGCCCCAGCATTTT
14	-	TRBV20-1	-	TRBJ2-3	CSGAGYTSTDTQYF	TGCAGCGGGGCGGGGTATACTAGCACAGATACGCAGTATTTT
14	few	TRBV15	-	TRBJ1-1	CATSRGSINTEAFF	TGTGCCACCAGCAGGGGATCCATCAACACTGAAGCTTTCTTT
12	few	TRBV27	-	TRBJ2-7	CASKGGAYEQYF	TGTGCCAGCAAAGGGGGGGCCTACGAGCAGTACTTC
14	-	TRBV5-6	-	TRBJ2-3	CASSLMGGIDTQYF	TGTGCCAGCAGCTTGATGGGAGGAATTGATACGCAGTATTTT
15	once	TRBV14	-	TRBJ1-5	CASSQGGGSNQPQHF	TGTGCCAGCAGCCAAGGAGGGGGAAGCAATCAGCCCCAGCATTTT
14	few	TRBV12-3/TRBV12-4	TRBD1	TRBJ1-2	CASSRQGTRGGYTF	TGTGCCAGCAGTCGACAGGGCACTCGGGGTGGCTACACCTTC
18	-	TRBV28	TRBD1	TRBJ1-5	CASSGPDRDIYSNQPQHF	TGTGCCAGCAGCGGCCCGGACAGGGACATCTATAGCAATCAGCCCCAGCATTTT
14	many	TRBV6-6	-	TRBJ1-3	CASSLGVSGNTIYF	TGTGCCAGCAGCCTCGGAGTCTCTGGAAACACCATATATTTT
19	few	TRBV7-2	-	TRBJ1-4	CASSLAGGRALRRNEKLFF	TGTGCCAGCAGCTTAGCAGGAGGCAGGGCCCTCAGACGTAATGAAAAACTGTTTTTT
14	-	TRBV6-5	TRBD1	TRBJ1-2	CASSFGTGTYGYTF	TGTGCCAGCAGTTTTGGGACAGGGACCTATGGCTACACCTTC
14	few	TRBV7-9	-	TRBJ1-3	CASSSGTWGNTIYF	TGTGCCAGCAGCTCCGGGACGTGGGGAAACACCATATATTTT
15	-	TRBV10-2	-	TRBJ1-6	CASSLGPEWGSPLHF	TGCGCCAGCAGCCTCGGCCCCGAGTGGGGTTCACCCCTCCACTTT
16	few	TRBV4-2	-	TRBJ1-6	CASSQDLETVYSPLHF	TGTGCCAGCAGCCAAGATCTGGAGACAGTCTATTCACCCCTCCACTTT
16	-	TRBV20-1	-	TRBJ1-4	CSADPEGRRSNEKLFF	TGCAGTGCGGACCCCGAGGGGAGGAGGAGTAATGAAAAACTGTTTTTT
15	-	TRBV4-3	TRBD1	TRBJ1-5	CASSRRTGPNQPQHF	TGCGCCAGCAGCCGAAGGACAGGGCCCAATCAGCCCCAGCATTTT
16	-	TRBV28	-	TRBJ2-1	CASRSRAQYGPNEQFF	TGTGCCAGCAGATCCCGGGCCCAATACGGGCCTAATGAGCAGTTCTTC
15	-	TRBV7-2	-	TRBJ1-5	CASSFWEGSGQPQHF	TGTGCCAGCAGCTTCTGGGAGGGGTCCGGTCAGCCCCAGCATTTT
17	-	TRBV28	-	TRBJ1-2	CASRLGTRKQINYGYTF	TGTGCCAGCAGGCTAGGGACACGGAAGCAAATAAACTATGGCTACACCTTC
14	once	TRBV19	-	TRBJ1-6	CASSTTEGNSPLHF	TGTGCCAGTAGTACCACAGAGGGAAATTCACCCCTCCACTTT
17	few	TRBV4-2	-	TRBJ1-6	CASSQEYGGLNNSPLHF	TGTGCCAGCAGCCAAGAGTATGGAGGGTTGAATAATTCACCCCTCCACTTT
13	-	TRBV12-3/TRBV12-4	TRBD1	TRBJ2-7	CASSIQGAREQYF	TGTGCCAGCAGTATCCAGGGGGCGCGAGAGCAGTACTTC
13	once	TRBV30	-	TRBJ2-5	CAWSFDPGKTQYF	TGTGCCTGGAGTTTCGACCCGGGGAAGACCCAGTACTTC
15	few	TRBV7-8	-	TRBJ1-1	CASSLFAGPNTEAFF	TGTGCCAGCAGCTTATTCGCAGGGCCGAACACTGAAGCTTTCTTT
16	few	TRBV6-5	-	TRBJ1-5	CASSPGQIYSNQPQHF	TGTGCCAGCAGCCCCGGACAGATTTATAGCAATCAGCCCCAGCATTTT